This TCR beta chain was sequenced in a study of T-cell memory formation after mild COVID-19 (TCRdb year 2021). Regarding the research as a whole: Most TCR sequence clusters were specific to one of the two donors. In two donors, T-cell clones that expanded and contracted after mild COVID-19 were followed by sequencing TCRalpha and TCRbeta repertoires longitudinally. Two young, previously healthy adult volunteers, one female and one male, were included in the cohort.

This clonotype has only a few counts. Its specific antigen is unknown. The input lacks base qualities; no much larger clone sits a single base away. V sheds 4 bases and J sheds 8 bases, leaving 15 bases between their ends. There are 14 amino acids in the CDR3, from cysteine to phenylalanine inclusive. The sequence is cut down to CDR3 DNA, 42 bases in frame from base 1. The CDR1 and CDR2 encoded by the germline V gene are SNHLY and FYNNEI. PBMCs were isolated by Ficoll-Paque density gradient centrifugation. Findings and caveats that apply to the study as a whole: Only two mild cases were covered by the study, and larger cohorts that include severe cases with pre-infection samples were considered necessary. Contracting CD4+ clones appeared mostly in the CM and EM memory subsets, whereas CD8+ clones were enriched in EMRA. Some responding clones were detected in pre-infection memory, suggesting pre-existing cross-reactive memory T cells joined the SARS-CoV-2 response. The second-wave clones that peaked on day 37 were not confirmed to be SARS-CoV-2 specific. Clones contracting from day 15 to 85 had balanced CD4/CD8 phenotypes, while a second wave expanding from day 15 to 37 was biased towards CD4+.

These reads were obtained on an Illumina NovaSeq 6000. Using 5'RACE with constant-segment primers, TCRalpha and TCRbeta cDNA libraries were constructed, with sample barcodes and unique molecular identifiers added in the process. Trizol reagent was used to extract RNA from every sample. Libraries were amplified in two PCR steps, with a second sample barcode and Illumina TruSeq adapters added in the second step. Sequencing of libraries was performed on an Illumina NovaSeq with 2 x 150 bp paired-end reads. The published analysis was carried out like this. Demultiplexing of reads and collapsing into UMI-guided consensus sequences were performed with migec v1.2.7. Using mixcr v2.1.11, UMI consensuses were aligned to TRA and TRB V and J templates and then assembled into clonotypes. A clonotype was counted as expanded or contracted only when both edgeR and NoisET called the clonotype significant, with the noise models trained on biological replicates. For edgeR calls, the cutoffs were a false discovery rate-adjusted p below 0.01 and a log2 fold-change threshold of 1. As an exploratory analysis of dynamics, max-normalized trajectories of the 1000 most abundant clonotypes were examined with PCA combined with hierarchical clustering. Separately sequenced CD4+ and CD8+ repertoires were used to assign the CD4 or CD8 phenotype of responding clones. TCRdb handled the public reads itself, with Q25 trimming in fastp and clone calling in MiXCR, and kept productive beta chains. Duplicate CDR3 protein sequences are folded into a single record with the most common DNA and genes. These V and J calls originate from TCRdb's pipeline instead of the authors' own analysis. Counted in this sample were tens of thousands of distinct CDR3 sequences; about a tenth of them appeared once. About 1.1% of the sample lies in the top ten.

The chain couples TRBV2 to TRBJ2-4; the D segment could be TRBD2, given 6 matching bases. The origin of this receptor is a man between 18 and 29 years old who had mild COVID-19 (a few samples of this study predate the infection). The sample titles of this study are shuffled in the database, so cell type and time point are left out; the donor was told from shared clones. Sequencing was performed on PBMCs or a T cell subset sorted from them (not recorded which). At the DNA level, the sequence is TGTGCCAGCAGTGCGGGCTATCGCGGGGACATTCAGTACTTC. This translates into CASSAGYRGDIQYF.